This TCR beta chain was sequenced during a study of shared clonotypes between healthy human individuals. It was at deep level that the assay was run. Original handling: Junction-only immunoSEQ data arrived without quality scores, meaning filtering differed. Assay: immunoSEQ multiplex PCR; the TCRdb copy retains only in-frame clones and omits some. Clone size and the V and J calls come from that table; the DNA yielded D and trimming. The table lists 2 million to 2.5 million clones, roughly 93% of them singletons, with around 0.4% in the top ten. About this clone: Its antigen is unknown.

V was cut by 1 base and J by 7 bases, with 14 bases left in between. There are 15 residues in the CDR3. Germline V gene lookup returns CDR1 SGHNT and CDR2 YYREEE (reference sequence). Subsets obtained from CD4+ cells comprised CD45RA+ naive and CD45RA-negative memory cells. Findings and limits, study-wide: On the whole, naive subsets had larger estimated richness than memory subsets had.

The receptor was isolated from a man between 18 and 35 years old in good health. Some clones in this sample may be carry-over from other donors' samples. The V call is TRBV5-4, the J call TRBJ1-4, with TRBD1 as a possible D gene (6 bases). Sequences were obtained from naive CD4+ T cells from PBMCs. The subset denotes: CD45RA+ positively selected. DNA for the CDR3: TGTGCCAGCAGCTTGCGGCGGGGACAAGGTGAAAAACTGTTTTTT. Its protein product is CASSLRRGQGEKLFF.